This TCR beta chain appears in the sequencing data of a study of blood T cell repertoires in COVID-19. The CDR3 has 18 amino acids. Germline V CDR1 and CDR2: WNHNN, SYGVQD (reference sequence). The trim removed 2 bases at V and 3 bases at J, leaving 5 bases unmatched. Enrolled through a virtual design, the participants were between roughly 18 and 100 years of age and came from 24 US areas. Participants' own reports of clinical history determined their cohort assignment. This table comes from immunoSEQ multiplex PCR, and its TCRdb copy is limited to in-frame clones, with some not included. Of about 160,000 clones listed, over 75% are singletons.

The chain combines TRBV10-1 with TRBJ2-6; the match to TRBD2 covers 12 bases. The specimen sequenced was PBMCs or T cells enriched from blood (not recorded which). The origin of this receptor is a woman aged 40 to 50 with acute COVID-19. CDR3 residues: CASSERLAGANGANVLTF. CDR3 in DNA: TGCGCCAGCAGTGAGAGACTAGCGGGAGCTAATGGGGCCAACGTCCTGACTTTC.